Listed here are 22 T cell receptor beta chains from one sample, sequenced in a study of OX40 agonist ivuxolimab in advanced cancers. Clones were sequenced by immunoSEQ multiplex PCR, and TCRdb holds only the in-frame ones, with some missing. The sample holds roughly 30,000 clones; more than 75% are singletons and the top ten take about 32%. This specimen was CD4+ or CD8+ T cells sorted from blood, taken in a trial of the OX40 agonist ivuxolimab. The receptors were sampled from an adult with an advanced solid tumor such as melanoma, head and neck, liver or kidney cancer.

The V gene is TRBV7-9, the J gene TRBJ2-7; no reliable D call. The CDR3 runs 14 residues. Trimming removed 3 bases at V and 1 base at J, with 10 bases between. Germline V gene lookup returns CDR1 SEHNR and CDR2 FQNEAQ (reference sequence). CDR3 coding DNA: TGTGCCAGCAGCTTCGGGTGGAGTTCCTACGAGCAGTACTTC. Protein: CASSFGWSSYEQYF.

The V gene is TRBV27, the J gene TRBJ2-7, with 11 bases lining up with TRBD2. The trim removed 3 bases at V and 5 bases at J, leaving 6 bases unmatched. The CDR3 totals 15 residues. Germline CDR1 and CDR2: MNHEY and SMNVEV (reference sequence). CDR3 protein: CASSFRTSGLNEQYF. The DNA for the CDR3 is TGTGCCAGCAGTTTTCGGACTAGCGGGCTCAACGAGCAGTACTTC.

The CDR3 here is CASSLARGAGGELFF. CDR3 in DNA: TGTGCCAGCAGCTTAGCCAGGGGCGCAGGCGGGGAGCTGTTTTTT. The rearrangement joins TRBV7-9 to TRBJ2-2; weak D call: TRBD1 (6 bases). Germline CDR1 reads SEHNR; CDR2 reads FQNEAQ (reference sequence). This CDR3 has 15 residues. V was pared by 0 bases and J by 7 bases, with 12 bases between. The complete variable domain, with remaining parts taken from reference TRBV7-9 and TRBJ2-2, reads DTGVSQNPRHKITKRGQNVTFRCDPISEHNRLYWYRQTLGQGPEFLTYFQNEAQLEKSRLLSDRFSAERPKGSFSTLEIQRTEQGDSAMYLCASSLARGAGGELFFGEGSRLTVL.

The chain joins TRBV15 to TRBJ1-1, with D tentatively TRBD1 (6 bases). This CDR3 spans 18 amino acids. V was cut by 0 bases and J by 3 bases, with 20 bases left in between. Germline loops: CDR1 LNHNV, CDR2 YYDKDF (reference sequence). CDR3 protein: CATSRDRDYRERDTEAFF. The CDR3 bases are TGTGCCACCAGCAGAGACCGAGATTACAGGGAGAGGGACACTGAAGCTTTCTTT.

The rearrangement uses TRBV7-9 and TRBJ2-3, with TRBD2 matching over 10 bases. The germline V gene has CDR1 SEHNR and CDR2 FQNEAQ (reference sequence). The CDR3 consists of 16 residues. J lost 4 bases, V lost 5 bases, and 9 bases had no gene match. DNA for the CDR3: TGTGCCAGCAGCCCGGCCATAGCGGGAGGTCCAGATACGCAGTATTTT. Its protein product is CASSPAIAGGPDTQYF.

The chain combines TRBV29-1 with TRBJ2-1; weak D call: TRBD1 (5 bases). V lost 6 bases, J lost 4 bases, and 16 bases lay in between. CDR1 SQVTM and CDR2 ANQGSEA come from the germline V gene. CDR3 length equals 14 residues. The CDR3, as DNA: TGCAGCGTCCTGGACACAGAGACATACAATGAGCAGTTCTTC. It yields the protein CSVLDTETYNEQFF.

The chain carries TRBV2 and TRBJ2-7, with 9 nucleotides matching TRBD2. J gave up 2 bases and V 7 bases, and 12 bases lay outside the gene matches. Germline CDR1 and CDR2: SNHLY and FYNNEI. There are 16 residues in the CDR3. CDR3 in DNA: TGTGCCAGCATGGAGGTAGCGGGAGTCCCCCCCTACGAGCAGTACTTC. This encodes CASMEVAGVPPYEQYF.

This chain connects TRBV10-2 to TRBJ2-7; D possibly corresponds to TRBD2 (6 bases). This CDR3 comprises 12 residues. V lost 3 bases, J lost 6 bases, and 9 bases lay in between. Per the germline V gene, CDR1 is WSHSY and CDR2 is SAAADI. Here the CDR3 reads CASSEVGGEQYF. The DNA for the CDR3 is TGCGCCAGCAGTGAAGTCGGGGGCGAGCAGTACTTC.

The chain combines TRBV6-5 with TRBJ2-1; a weak D match, TRBD2 (5 bases). This CDR3 has 14 residues. The germline CDR1 and CDR2 sequences are MNHEY and SVGAGI. Trimming removed 1 base at V and 4 bases at J, with 8 bases between. The CDR3 DNA reads TGTGCCAGCAGTTACTTGCGGGCGTACAATGAGCAGTTCTTC. Translated: CASSYLRAYNEQFF.

The CDR3 here is CASSFGTSGEETQYF. CDR3 nucleotide sequence: TGTGCCAGCAGCTTTGGGACTAGCGGAGAAGAGACCCAGTACTTC. This sequence joins TRBV7-9 and TRBJ2-5; 11 bases agree with TRBD2. This CDR3 contains 15 residues. Germline lookup yields CDR1 SEHNR and CDR2 FQNEAQ (reference sequence). V lost 3 bases, J lost 3 bases, and 3 bases stayed unmatched.

The rearrangement links TRBV7-9 to TRBJ2-5; D is ambiguous. V lost 5 bases and J lost 1, with 20 bases in between. The CDR3 totals 17 residues. Looked up from germline, CDR1 is SEHNR and CDR2 is FQNEAQ (reference sequence). Written as DNA, the CDR3 is TGTGCCAGCAGCAAAAGCTCTCAAACAGTATTCCAAGAGACCCAGTACTTC. As protein: CASSKSSQTVFQETQYF.

This chain links TRBV6-5 with TRBJ2-5; no clear D. Germline CDR1 is MNHEY and CDR2 is SVGAGI. V shed 0 bases and J shed 7 bases, with 15 bases lying between them. CDR3 length: 15 amino acids. CDR3: CASSYSIGQRWTQYF. The CDR3 DNA reads as TGTGCCAGCAGTTACTCGATAGGGCAAAGGTGGACCCAGTACTTC.

CDR3 in DNA: TGTGCCAGCAGCTTCTTGACAGGGGCCCAAGAGACCCAGTACTTC. Its protein is CASSFLTGAQETQYF. V and J are TRBV11-3 and TRBJ2-5, with 8 positions matching TRBD1. Germline CDR1 is SGHNT and CDR2 is YENEEA. This CDR3 has 15 amino acids. Germline trimming cut 3 bases from V and 1 base from J; bases unmatched to any gene: 4. Drawing the rest from reference TRBV11-3 and TRBJ2-5, the complete variable domain is EAGVVQSPRYKIIEKKQPVAFWCNPISGHNTLYWYLQNLGQGPELLIRYENEEAVDDSQLPKDRFSAERLKGVDSTLKIQPAELGDSAVYLCASSFLTGAQETQYFGPGTRLLVL.

The chain employs TRBV29-1 and TRBJ1-4; no definite D call. This CDR3 region has 12 residues. Trimming stripped 5 bases from V and 8 bases from J, with 12 bases between. Germline V lookup: CDR1 SQVTM, CDR2 ANQGSEA. The CDR3 nucleotides read TGCAGCGTTTTTGCCGAGGAGGAAAAACTGTTTTTT. Its protein product is CSVFAEEEKLFF.

The genes are TRBV7-8 and TRBJ1-1; 7 nucleotides line up with TRBD1. The CDR3 has 14 residues. The germline V gene encodes CDR1 SGHVS and CDR2 FQNEAQ. After removal of 1 base from V and 3 bases from J, the junction contained 2 bases not matched to a gene. The CDR3 bases are TGTGCCAGCAGCTTAGGCAGGGGGGACACTGAAGCTTTCTTT. Protein: CASSLGRGDTEAFF.

This clone was counted a single time. J is TRBJ2-1 and V is TRBV4-1; TRBD1 aligns across 9 bases. Per the germline V gene, CDR1 is MGHRA and CDR2 is YSYEKL. This CDR3 is 13 amino acids long. V shed 5 bases and J 9 bases; nucleotides not matched to a gene: 5. The CDR3 sequence: CASSGQGRGEQFF. In nucleotides, the CDR3 is TGCGCCAGCAGCGGACAGGGGAGGGGTGAGCAGTTCTTC.

The chain couples TRBV9 to TRBJ2-1, with 7 bases that match TRBD2. Looked up from germline, CDR1 is SGDLS and CDR2 is YYNGEE. The CDR3 runs to 15 residues. Trimming removed 4 bases from V and 7 bases from J; junction bases left unmatched: 11. The CDR3 sequence: CASSPSGATGNEQFF. Written as DNA, the CDR3 is TGTGCCAGCAGCCCCAGCGGGGCCACGGGGAATGAGCAGTTCTTC.

The chain couples TRBV5-8 to TRBJ1-5; a weak D match, TRBD1 (5 bases). The V end lost 4 bases, the J end lost 4 bases, and 9 bases lay between the germline ends. Germline loops: CDR1 SGHTS, CDR2 YDEGEE. The CDR3 covers 13 residues. In nucleotides, the CDR3 is TGTGCCAGCAGCCCGTGGGGGAATCAGCCCCAGCATTTT. The encoded protein is CASSPWGNQPQHF.

This sequence joins TRBV4-1 and TRBJ1-6, with D uncertain. Trimming cost V 1 base and J 5 bases, with 9 bases left between them. Germline CDR1 is MGHRA and CDR2 is YSYEKL. The length of the CDR3 is 15 residues. CDR3 amino acids: CASSQGERDNSPLHF. CDR3 nucleotides: TGCGCCAGCAGCCAAGGGGAGAGGGATAATTCACCCCTCCACTTT.

This chain uses TRBV5-4 with TRBJ1-2; 7 bases are a match to TRBD1. This CDR3 contains 15 residues. Germline CDR1 is SGHNT and CDR2 is YYREEE (reference sequence). The J segment lost 7 bases and the V segment lost 4 bases, leaving 13 bases of the junction unmatched. In DNA, the CDR3 is TGTGCCAGCAGCGCCGGGGACAGTGACTTGGCTGGCTACACCTTC. Residues: CASSAGDSDLAGYTF.

Worth noting for this clone: One end of the junction is discordant with germline, which a read error may explain. The chain is built from TRBV7-7 and TRBJ2-7; D might be TRBD2 (5 bases). Germline V gene data show CDR1 as SSHAT and CDR2 as FNYEAQ (reference sequence). The length of the CDR3 is 13 residues. CDR3 amino acids: CASSLARDYEQYF. DNA for the CDR3: TGTGCTAGCAGCTTAGCCCGGGACTACGAGCAGTACTTC.

The J gene is TRBJ2-1, the V gene TRBV19; no firm D call. In germline, CDR1 is LNHDA, CDR2 SQIVND (reference sequence). This CDR3 has 14 residues. With 3 bases removed from V and 3 bases from J, the gap between germline ends came to 9 bases. CDR3 in DNA: TGTGCCAGTAGTATGGTCAACCACTACAATGAGCAGTTCTTC. Translated, it gives CASSMVNHYNEQFF.